The 3 T cell receptor beta chains below all came from one sample that was sequenced in a study of T cells in Graves' hyperthyroidism and ophthalmopathy. RNA transcripts gave rise to amplified TCR beta CDR3 regions. HTBI primers were the set used in a first-round RT-PCR of the TCR CDR3. TCRdb reprocessed the multiplex PCR reads via MiXCR and lists one record per CDR3 protein. The sample includes around 99,000 distinct CDR3 sequences, around a sixth of them seen just once. The sample comprised blood. Every receptor here comes from a woman between 50 and 59 years old with Graves' hyperthyroidism.

The sample holds a few counts of this clonotype. V and J are TRBV29-1 and TRBJ1-3; D uncertain. The V and J ends lost 4 bases and 2 bases respectively, with 12 bases between them. The CDR3 covers 14 residues. Looked up from germline, CDR1 is SQVTM and CDR2 is ANQGSEA. CDR3: CSVAYSAAGNTIYF. DNA of the CDR3: TGCAGCGTTGCTTACTCGGCCGCTGGAAACACCATATATTTT.

This clonotype was observed at least ten times. V usage is TRBV4-2 and J usage is TRBJ2-1; D perhaps matches TRBD2 (6 bases). The CDR3 runs to 15 residues. Per the germline V gene, CDR1 is LGHNA and CDR2 is YNFKEQ. Trimming took off 1 base at V and 8 bases at J, with 15 bases between the two ends. The CDR3 nucleotides are TGTGCCAGCAGCCAAGTGCGCGGGACGCTCCATGAGCAGTTCTTC. Translation gives CASSQVRGTLHEQFF.

There are many counts of this clonotype. This chain links TRBV3-1 with TRBJ2-1; weak D call: TRBD2 (5 bases). The CDR3 spans 16 residues. V lost 2 bases and J 1 base, leaving 12 bases between the germline ends. Germline CDR1 is LGHDT and CDR2 is YNNKEL (reference sequence). The CDR3 loop is CASSQTRTPSYNEQFF. The CDR3 nucleotides are TGTGCCAGCAGCCAAACTAGGACTCCGTCCTACAATGAGCAGTTCTTC.